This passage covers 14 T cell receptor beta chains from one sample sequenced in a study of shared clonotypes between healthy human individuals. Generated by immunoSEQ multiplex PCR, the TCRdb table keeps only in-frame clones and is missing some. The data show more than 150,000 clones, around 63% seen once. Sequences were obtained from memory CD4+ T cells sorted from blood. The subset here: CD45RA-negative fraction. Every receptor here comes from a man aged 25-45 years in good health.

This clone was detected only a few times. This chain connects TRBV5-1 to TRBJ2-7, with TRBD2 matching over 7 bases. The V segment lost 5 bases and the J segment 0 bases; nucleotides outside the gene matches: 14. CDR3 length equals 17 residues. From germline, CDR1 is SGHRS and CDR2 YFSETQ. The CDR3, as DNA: TGCGCCAGCAGGCCCTTAGAACCGGGACTACCCTCCTACGAGCAGTACTTC. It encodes CASRPLEPGLPSYEQYF.

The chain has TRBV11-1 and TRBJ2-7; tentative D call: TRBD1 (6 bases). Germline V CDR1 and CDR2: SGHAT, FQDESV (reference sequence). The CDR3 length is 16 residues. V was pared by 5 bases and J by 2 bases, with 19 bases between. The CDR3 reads CASSPIGDNVAYEQYF. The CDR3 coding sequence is TGTGCCAGCAGCCCCATAGGGGACAATGTGGCCTACGAGCAGTACTTC.

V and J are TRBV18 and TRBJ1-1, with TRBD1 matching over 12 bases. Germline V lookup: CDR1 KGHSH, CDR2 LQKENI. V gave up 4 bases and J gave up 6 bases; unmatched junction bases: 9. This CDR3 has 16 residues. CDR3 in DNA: TGTGCCAGCTCACTAGGGACAGGGGGCTTGCTCCCTGAAGCTTTCTTT. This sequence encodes CASSLGTGGLLPEAFF.

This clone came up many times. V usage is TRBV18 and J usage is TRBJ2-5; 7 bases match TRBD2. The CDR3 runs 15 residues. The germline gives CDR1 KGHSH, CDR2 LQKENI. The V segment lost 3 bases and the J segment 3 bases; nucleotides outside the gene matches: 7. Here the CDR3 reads CASSPYSGLKETQYF. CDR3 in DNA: TGTGCCAGCTCACCCTATAGCGGGCTAAAAGAGACCCAGTACTTC.

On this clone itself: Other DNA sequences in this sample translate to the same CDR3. CDR3 in amino acids: CASSVEVGGPIGELFF. The CDR3, as DNA: TGTGCCAGCAGCGTAGAGGTGGGAGGGCCAATCGGGGAGCTGTTTTTT. The V call is TRBV9, the J call TRBJ2-2; TRBD2 matches 7 bases. V shed 0 bases and J 7 bases; nucleotides not matched to a gene: 9. CDR1 and CDR2 (germline): SGDLS, YYNGEE. This CDR3 is built from 16 residues.

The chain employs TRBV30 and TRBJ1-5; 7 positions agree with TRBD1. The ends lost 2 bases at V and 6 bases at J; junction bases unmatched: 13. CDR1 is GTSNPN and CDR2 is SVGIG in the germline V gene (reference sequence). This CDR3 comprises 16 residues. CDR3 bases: TGTGCCTGGAGTAAAGGGGGCGCGATTAGAGCTCAGCCCCAGCATTTT. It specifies CAWSKGGAIRAQPQHF.

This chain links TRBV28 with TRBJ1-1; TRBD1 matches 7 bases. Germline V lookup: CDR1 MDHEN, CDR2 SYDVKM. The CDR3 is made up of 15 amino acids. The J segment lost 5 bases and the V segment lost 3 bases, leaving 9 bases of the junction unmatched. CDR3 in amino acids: CASSFSSRGQTEAFF. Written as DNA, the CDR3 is TGTGCCAGCAGTTTCAGCTCAAGGGGGCAAACTGAAGCTTTCTTT.

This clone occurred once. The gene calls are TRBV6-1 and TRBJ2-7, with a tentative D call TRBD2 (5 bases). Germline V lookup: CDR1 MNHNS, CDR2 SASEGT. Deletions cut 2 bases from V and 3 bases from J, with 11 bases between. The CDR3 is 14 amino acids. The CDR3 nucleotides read TGTGCCAGCAGTGAAAATACTAGGAGCTACGAGCAGTACTTC. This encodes CASSENTRSYEQYF.

The CDR3: CASSEHPLRNTEAFF. The CDR3 DNA reads TGCGCCAGCAGTGAGCACCCCCTACGGAACACTGAAGCTTTCTTT. This chain joins TRBV10-1 and TRBJ1-1; D is unresolved. The CDR3 has 15 residues. The V end lost 2 bases, the J end lost 1 base, and 11 bases lay between the germline ends. Germline CDR1 reads WNHNN; CDR2 reads SYGVQD (reference sequence).

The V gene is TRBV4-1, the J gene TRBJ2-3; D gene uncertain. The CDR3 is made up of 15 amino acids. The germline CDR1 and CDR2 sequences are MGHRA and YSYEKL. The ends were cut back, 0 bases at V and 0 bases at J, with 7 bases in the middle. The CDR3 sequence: CASSQEARSTDTQYF. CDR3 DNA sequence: TGCGCCAGCAGCCAAGAAGCCCGGAGCACAGATACGCAGTATTTT.

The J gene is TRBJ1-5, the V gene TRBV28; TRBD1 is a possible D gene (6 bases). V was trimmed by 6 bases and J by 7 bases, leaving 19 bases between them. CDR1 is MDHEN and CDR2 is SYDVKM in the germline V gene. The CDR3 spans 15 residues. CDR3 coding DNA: TGTGCCAGCAGATACCAGGGGAATATGAACCAGCCCCAGCATTTT. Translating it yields CASRYQGNMNQPQHF.

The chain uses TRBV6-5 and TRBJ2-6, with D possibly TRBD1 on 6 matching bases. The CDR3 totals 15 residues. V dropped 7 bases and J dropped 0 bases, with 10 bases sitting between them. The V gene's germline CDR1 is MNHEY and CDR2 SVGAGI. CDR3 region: CASKGVSSGANVLTF. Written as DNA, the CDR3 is TGTGCCAGCAAGGGGGTAAGCTCTGGGGCCAACGTCCTGACTTTC.

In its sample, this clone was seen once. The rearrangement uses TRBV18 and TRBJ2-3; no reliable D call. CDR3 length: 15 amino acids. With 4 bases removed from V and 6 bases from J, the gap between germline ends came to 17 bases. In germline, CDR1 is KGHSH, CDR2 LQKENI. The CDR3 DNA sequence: TGTGCCAGCTCACGAGACTTAAATCGGCAGGATACGCAGTATTTT. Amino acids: CASSRDLNRQDTQYF. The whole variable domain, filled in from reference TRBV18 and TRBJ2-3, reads NAGVMQNPRHLVRRRGQEARLRCSPMKGHSHVYWYRQLPEEGLKFMVYLQKENIIDESGMPKERFSAEFPKEGPSILRIQQVVRGDSAAYFCASSRDLNRQDTQYFGPGTRLTVL.

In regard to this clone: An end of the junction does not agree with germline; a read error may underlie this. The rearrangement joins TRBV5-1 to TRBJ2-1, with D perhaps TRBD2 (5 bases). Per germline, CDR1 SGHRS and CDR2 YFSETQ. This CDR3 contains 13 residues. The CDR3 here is CASSLGGLHSSVF. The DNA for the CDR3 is TGCGCCAGCAGCCTGGGTGGACTCCATTCATCAGTCTTC.